Below, 7 T cell receptor beta chains from the same sample are listed, as sequenced in a study of T cell responses to AZD1222 COVID-19 vaccine. The repertoire was sequenced with immunoSEQ multiplex PCR; TCRdb's copy has only in-frame clones and lacks some. Of 120,000 or so clones listed, around 92% are singletons. The sample consisted of peripheral blood, taken on day 0 of AZD1222 vaccination. Receptors were obtained from an adult in good health.

The chain is built from TRBV3-1 (or the pseudogene TRBV3-2) and TRBJ2-5; 14 positions agree with TRBD2. Trimming took 8 bases from V and 1 from J; bases not matched to a gene: 3. CDR1 and CDR2 (germline): LGHDT, YNNKEL (reference sequence). CDR3 length: 15 amino acids. In DNA, the CDR3 is TGTGCCAGCCGACTAGCGGGAGGGCCCCAAGAGACCCAGTACTTC. This encodes CASRLAGGPQETQYF.

This chain uses TRBV10-3 with TRBJ2-1, with 7 nucleotides matching TRBD2. With 6 bases clipped from V and 4 bases from J, the junction kept 6 bases outside the gene matches. This CDR3 contains 14 residues. From germline, CDR1 is ENHRY and CDR2 SYGVKD. Written as DNA, the CDR3 is TGTGCCATCAGAGCGGGGCCACGATACAATGAGCAGTTCTTC. Its translation: CAIRAGPRYNEQFF.

The V call is TRBV19, the J call TRBJ1-1, with D tentatively TRBD1 (6 bases). Deletions cut 5 bases from V and 1 base from J, with 20 bases between. This CDR3 has 17 residues. Germline CDR1 LNHDA, CDR2 SQIVND (reference sequence). The DNA of the CDR3 is TGTGCCAGTAGTTCCGACCTCGAAGGGGGTCGGAACACTGAAGCTTTCTTT. Translating gives CASSSDLEGGRNTEAFF.

The chain couples TRBV2 to TRBJ1-2, with 7 bases lining up with TRBD1. CDR1 and CDR2 from the germline V gene are SNHLY and FYNNEI. Unmatched junction bases numbered 9, after V lost 4 bases and J lost 4 bases. This CDR3 is 15 amino acids long. CDR3 DNA: TGTGCCAGCAGTGCGTGGACAGGAGAAGTCTATGGCTACACCTTC. Translating gives CASSAWTGEVYGYTF.

The chain has TRBV19 and TRBJ1-5; D is unclear. V dropped 0 bases and J dropped 1 base, with 7 bases sitting between them. Germline-derived CDR1 and CDR2 are LNHDA and SQIVND (reference sequence). There are 15 residues in the CDR3. CDR3 nucleotides: TGTGCCAGTAGTATAGAAGCGGGGAGCAATCAGCCCCAGCATTTT. Amino acids: CASSIEAGSNQPQHF.

The chain combines TRBV10-3 with TRBJ2-3, with 16 bases aligning to TRBD2. CDR1 and CDR2 (germline): ENHRY, SYGVKD. The CDR3 is made up of 16 amino acids. With V trimmed by 6 bases and J by 6 bases, 6 bases remained unmatched. The CDR3 nucleotides read TGTGCCATCAGGGGGACTAGCGGGAGGGCCCGGGATACGCAGTATTTT. Encoded protein: CAIRGTSGRARDTQYF.

The chain is built from TRBV23-1 and TRBJ1-4; TRBD1 is a possible D gene (5 bases). TRBV23-1 is marked as an open reading frame, function uncertain. V lost 0 bases to trimming and J lost 0 bases, with 5 bases between them. This CDR3 comprises 15 residues. DNA of the CDR3: TGCGCCAGCAGTCAATCACAGGCAACTAATGAAAAACTGTTTTTT. Encoded protein: CASSQSQATNEKLFF.